This TCR beta chain was identified in a study of spatial heterogeneity in lung cancer. Using its own MiXCR run on the 5' RACE reads, TCRdb lists one record per CDR3 protein. The data contain tens of thousands of distinct CDR3 sequences, roughly 8.9% of them singletons. Time point described: blood at routine non-recurrence follow-up after resection. This clonotype has ten or more counts. J lost 8 bases, V lost 0 bases, and 14 bases had no gene match. Germline CDR1 reads SGHDN; CDR2 reads FVKESK. The CDR3 length is 18 residues. This TCR was sampled from a female donor with early-stage non-small cell lung cancer. The rearrangement joins TRBV14 to TRBJ2-1; 9 bases align to TRBD2. Sequenced here: PBMCs, sampled at follow-up. Written as DNA, the CDR3 is TGTGCCAGCAGCCAAGATAGTATATTAGCGGGAGTAGCAGATGAGCAGTTCTTC. Protein product: CASSQDSILAGVADEQFF.